A single sample gave rise to the 31 T cell receptor beta chains below, sequenced in a study of metastatic and nonmetastatic thyroid tumors. TCRdb reprocessed the PCR reads via MiXCR. The table shows roughly 40,000 clones, with 17% occurring only once. Thyroid surgery was preceded by no treatment in any patient. Sequencing used tumor tissue. The receptors originated from a female donor with papillary thyroid cancer or a benign thyroid nodule (not recorded which). Some clones in this sample may be carry-over from other donors' samples.

This clone was counted many times. V gene TRBV7-6 combines with J gene TRBJ2-2; D uncertain. CDR1 and CDR2 (germline): SGHVS, FNYEAQ. Trimming took off 1 base at V and 1 base at J, with 7 bases between the two ends. The CDR3 runs 15 residues. In DNA form, the CDR3 reads TGTGCCAGCAGCTTAGATGCAGGGAACACCGGGGAGCTGTTTTTT. It specifies CASSLDAGNTGELFF.

A note on this clone: A junction end diverges from the germline sequence, so it may reflect a read error. The chain carries TRBV6-1 and TRBJ2-3; D possibly corresponds to TRBD2 (6 bases). Germline assignment: CDR1 MNHNS and CDR2 SASEGT. The CDR3 is 15 amino acids. This chain's CDR3 is CASTDGAAGRDRQFF. In nucleotides, the CDR3 is TGTGCCAGCACTGATGGGGCAGCGGGCAGAGATAGGCAGTTTTTT.

This clone is medium-sized (0.01 to 0.1%) within its sample. This sequence joins TRBV20-1 and TRBJ2-1, with 11 bases matching TRBD2. There are 16 residues in the CDR3. CDR1 is DFQATT and CDR2 is SNEGSKA in the germline V gene (reference sequence). V lost 0 bases, J lost 3 bases, and 4 bases stayed unmatched. CDR3 sequence: CSARDRLAGLYNEQFF. The CDR3 region has the DNA TGCAGTGCTAGAGACCGACTAGCGGGACTCTACAATGAGCAGTTCTTC.

This clone has ten or more counts. This chain links TRBV5-1 with TRBJ2-1; 8 bases agree with TRBD2. Germline V gives CDR1 SGHRS, CDR2 YFSETQ. J gave up 8 bases and V 0 bases, and 7 bases lay outside the gene matches. The CDR3 is 15 residues long. The CDR3 DNA follows: TGCGCCAGCAGCTTGGGGGGCGGGAGGATTGATGAGCAGTTCTTC. It is translated as CASSLGGGRIDEQFF.

Details on this clone: It may be a read error: a sequence one base away is much more abundant. V is TRBV30 and J is TRBJ2-4, with 7 bases fitting TRBD1. Germline V CDR1 and CDR2: GTSNPN, SVGIG (reference sequence). The CDR3 spans 13 residues. V shed 6 bases and J 9 bases; nucleotides not matched to a gene: 11. The CDR3 region is CACGQDRASIQYF. CDR3 nucleotides: TGTGCCTGCGGCCAAGACAGGGCCTCCATTCAGTACTTC. Full variable domain (missing parts from reference TRBV30 and TRBJ2-4): SQTIHQWPATLVQPVGSPLSLECTVEGTSNPNLYWYRQAAGRGLQLLFYSVGIGQISSEVPQNLSASRPQDRQFILSSKKLLLSDSGFYLCACGQDRASIQYFGAGTRLSVL.

Only a few counts were recorded for this clone. The chain employs TRBV12-3 or TRBV12-4 and TRBJ2-1; D is possibly TRBD2 (5 bases). The CDR3 runs 16 residues. Trimming removed 6 bases at V and 7 bases at J, with 22 bases between. Written as DNA, the CDR3 is TGTGCCAGCAGCCACCTCGGGGTGGTAGTCCAAAATGAGCAGTTCTTC. Its translation: CASSHLGVVVQNEQFF.

This clone was seen repeatedly, ten times or more. This chain links TRBV6-1 with TRBJ2-1, with 13 bases that match TRBD2. The length of the CDR3 is 15 residues. Germline V gene sequence: CDR1 MNHNS, CDR2 SASEGT. After removal of 6 bases from V and 7 bases from J, the junction contained 6 bases not matched to a gene. The CDR3: CASSTLAGGPNEQFF. CDR3 in DNA: TGTGCCAGCAGCACACTAGCGGGAGGGCCAAATGAGCAGTTCTTC.

The CDR3 protein is CASGLGGDYEQYF. The CDR3 nucleotides read TGTGCCAGCGGGCTGGGGGGCGACTACGAGCAGTACTTC. This chain links TRBV9 with TRBJ2-7; D may correspond to TRBD1 or TRBD2 (6 bases each). This CDR3 has 13 residues. The germline CDR1 and CDR2 sequences are SGDLS and YYNGEE. V was pared by 7 bases and J by 3 bases, with 14 bases between.

This clone was counted many times. This chain uses TRBV13 with TRBJ2-1, with 7 nucleotides matching TRBD2. The trim removed 0 bases at V and 2 bases at J, leaving 7 bases unmatched. Germline V gives CDR1 PRHDT, CDR2 FYEKMQ (reference sequence). The length of the CDR3 is 17 residues. The CDR3 here is CASSLGGGSSAYNEQFF. DNA of the CDR3: TGTGCCAGCAGCTTAGGGGGCGGGAGTAGCGCCTACAATGAGCAGTTCTTC.

The V call is TRBV6-1, the J call TRBJ1-1; no reliable D call. The CDR3 sequence is 14 residues long. CDR1 and CDR2 from the germline V gene are MNHNS and SASEGT. Trimming cost V 9 bases and J 1 base, with 15 bases left between them. The CDR3, as DNA: TGTGCCAGAACTACCGGGGAAGCGAACACTGAAGCTTTCTTT. Residues: CARTTGEANTEAFF.

This clone was counted ten times or more. The rearrangement joins TRBV7-9 to TRBJ2-5, with a weak D call TRBD2 (7 bases). Per germline, CDR1 SEHNR and CDR2 FQNEAQ (reference sequence). The CDR3 contains 14 residues. Trimming took 5 bases from V and 3 from J, leaving 13 bases between them. The CDR3 DNA sequence: TGTGCCAGCAGCCTACAGGGAGGGGAAGAGACCCAGTACTTC. Protein sequence: CASSLQGGEETQYF.

The V and J genes are TRBV5-1 and TRBJ2-3; D might be TRBD1 or TRBD2, each matching 5 bases. In germline, CDR1 is SGHRS, CDR2 YFSETQ. This CDR3 has 15 amino acids. V was pared by 1 base and J by 0 bases, with 9 bases between. The CDR3 reads CASSLYGTSTDTQYF. In DNA form, the CDR3 reads TGCGCCAGCAGCTTGTATGGGACCAGCACAGATACGCAGTATTTT.

This clone has a count of ten or more. This chain's CDR3 is CASSPRQGRSGANVLTF. The CDR3 DNA follows: TGTGCCAGCTCACCACGGCAGGGGAGGAGCGGGGCCAACGTCCTGACTTTC. J is TRBJ2-6 and V is TRBV18; D may match TRBD1 or TRBD2 (6 bases each). The CDR3 totals 17 residues. CDR1 is KGHSH, CDR2 LQKENI, per germline. V lost 1 base and J lost 4, with 14 bases in between.

This clone was seen ten or more times. The sample holds other DNA sequences that translate to the same CDR3. The rearrangement uses TRBV30 and TRBJ1-3, with D uncertain. CDR3 length: 14 amino acids. Germline lookup yields CDR1 GTSNPN and CDR2 SVGIG (reference sequence). V lost 2 bases, J lost 1 base, and 9 bases lay in between. The CDR3 DNA is TGTGCCTGGAGTCCCGACCTATCTGGAAACACCATATATTTT. It is translated as CAWSPDLSGNTIYF.

This clone came up many times. The gene calls are TRBV18 and TRBJ2-6; TRBD1 or TRBD2 may be the D gene (5 bases each). V was trimmed by 1 base and J by 2 bases, leaving 6 bases between them. Germline CDR1 reads KGHSH; CDR2 reads LQKENI. CDR3 length equals 15 residues. CDR3 bases: TGTGCCAGCTCACCACGGGGGACTGGGGCCAACGTCCTGACTTTC. This translates into CASSPRGTGANVLTF.

The chain links TRBV7-6 to TRBJ2-1; possible D gene TRBD2, 6 bases. Germline assignment: CDR1 SGHVS and CDR2 FNYEAQ. The CDR3 consists of 15 residues. Trimming shortened V by 1 base and J by 7 bases, and 14 bases separated the two germline ends. The DNA for the CDR3 is TGTGCCAGCAGCTTAGAGGCGGGCGGGAATAATGAGCAGTTCTTC. This gives the protein CASSLEAGGNNEQFF.

In this sample, this clone turned up many times. This chain links TRBV4-1 with TRBJ2-5; D may be TRBD1 or TRBD2 (6 bases each). The CDR3 totals 18 residues. V was pared by 4 bases and J by 1 base, with 22 bases between. CDR1 is MGHRA, CDR2 YSYEKL, per germline. For the CDR3, the DNA is TGCGCCAGCAGCCGCGGGACATCTTTTTCGGGACTCCAAGAGACCCAGTACTTC. It is translated as CASSRGTSFSGLQETQYF.

Remarks on this clone: A much bigger clone sits one base away, suggesting this may be a read error. The J gene is TRBJ2-4, the V gene TRBV5-1; D possibly corresponds to TRBD2 (6 bases). Germline-derived CDR1 and CDR2 are SGHRS and YFSETQ. V lost 0 bases, J lost 1 base, and 17 bases lay in between. The length of the CDR3 is 18 residues. The CDR3 DNA follows: TGCGCCAGCAGCTTGGCGGCTAGCGTGAGTGCCGCCAAAAACATTCAGTACTTC. This sequence encodes CASSLAASVSAAKNIQYF.

This clone was picked up many times. This chain connects TRBV18 to TRBJ2-2; D uncertain. The CDR3 length is 13 residues. Looked up from germline, CDR1 is KGHSH and CDR2 is LQKENI. Trimming removed 4 bases from V and 10 bases from J, with 13 bases in between. CDR3 in amino acids: CASSLSLDEELFF. CDR3 nucleotide sequence: TGTGCCAGCTCACTTTCCCTGGACGAGGAGCTGTTTTTT.

This chain connects TRBV20-1 to TRBJ2-7; tentative D call: TRBD1 (6 bases). From germline, CDR1 is DFQATT and CDR2 SNEGSKA (reference sequence). The CDR3 has 15 amino acids. Trimming removed 3 bases from V and 3 bases from J, with 18 bases in between. CDR3 DNA: TGCAGTGCTAGTCACGGCGCGCAGGGGAGCTACGAGCAGTACTTC. Translated: CSASHGAQGSYEQYF.

There are many counts of this clone. The chain couples TRBV20-1 to TRBJ2-7, with TRBD2 matching 11 bases. The CDR3 consists of 15 residues. V gave up 3 bases and J gave up 4 bases; unmatched junction bases: 8. Germline CDR1 and CDR2: DFQATT and SNEGSKA (reference sequence). CDR3 DNA sequence: TGCAGTGCTAGTAGGGCGGCTAGCGGGAGGTACGAGCAGTACTTC. Translated: CSASRAASGRYEQYF.

A remark on this clone: This clone may be a read error of a much larger clone one base away. This chain joins TRBV12-3 or TRBV12-4 and TRBJ1-1; no clear D gene. The CDR3 totals 13 residues. The CDR3 DNA is TGTGCCAACAGTTTAAGGCAGAACACTGAAGCTTTCTTT. Protein sequence: CANSLRQNTEAFF.

To note about this clone: In this CDR3 the conserved last residue, phenylalanine or tryptophan, is missing, so a read error is likely. V usage is TRBV20-1 and J usage is TRBJ1-5; TRBD1 might be the D (5 bases). The germline V gene has CDR1 DFQATT and CDR2 SNEGSKA (reference sequence). With 5 bases removed from V and 2 bases from J, the gap between germline ends came to 16 bases. The CDR3 is made up of 15 amino acids. This CDR3 reads CSAHDQGGGNQPQHS. In DNA, the CDR3 is TGCAGTGCTCACGATCAGGGAGGGGGCAATCAGCCCCAGCATTCT.

The chain links TRBV20-1 to TRBJ2-7; TRBD2 matches at 13 bases. The CDR3 is 18 residues long. Germline V gene data show CDR1 as DFQATT and CDR2 as SNEGSKA (reference sequence). V trimming: 0 bases; J trimming: 3 bases; junction bases outside the gene matches: 11. Here the CDR3 DNA reads TGCAGTGCTAGAGAATCCGGACTAGCGGGAGCTGATTACTACGAGCAGTACTTC. This translates into CSARESGLAGADYYEQYF.

Note on this clone: A much larger clone lies a single base off, so this may be a read error. The same CDR3 arises from other DNA sequences in this sample as well. V is TRBV20-1 and J is TRBJ2-5, with no clear D. There are 13 residues in the CDR3. In germline, CDR1 is DFQATT, CDR2 SNEGSKA (reference sequence). V lost 4 bases, J lost 9 bases, and 18 bases lay in between. The chain's CDR3 is CSATHRDGLPQYF. In nucleotides, the CDR3 is TGCAGTGCTACTCATCGAGACGGCCTTCCCCAGTACTTC.

This clone was counted at least ten times. The same CDR3 is also encoded by other DNA sequences in this sample. The V gene is TRBV4-1, the J gene TRBJ2-3; TRBD1 or TRBD2 may be the D gene (5 bases each). With 4 bases removed from V and 2 bases from J, the gap between germline ends came to 13 bases. The CDR3 is 15 residues long. The germline gives CDR1 MGHRA, CDR2 YSYEKL. The CDR3 protein is CASSRGRDLTDTQYF. CDR3 nucleotide sequence: TGCGCCAGCAGCCGGGGACGAGACCTCACAGATACGCAGTATTTT.

In this sample, this clone turned up once. The chain recombines TRBV7-2 with TRBJ2-1; D gene uncertain. V was cut by 1 base and J by 0 bases, with 13 bases left in between. The CDR3 contains 17 residues. CDR1 and CDR2 (germline): SGHTA, FQGNSA. The CDR3 DNA reads as TGTGCCAGCAGCTTAGGGCCTAGTTGGACCTCCTACAATGAGCAGTTCTTC. Translated: CASSLGPSWTSYNEQFF.

This clone was observed many times. The gene calls are TRBV28 and TRBJ1-4; D is perhaps TRBD1 (6 bases). The CDR3 covers 14 residues. Trimming removed 3 bases from V and 8 bases from J, with 13 bases in between. CDR1 is MDHEN and CDR2 is SYDVKM in the germline V gene. The CDR3 DNA reads TGTGCCAGCAGTTTGACCTACCAGGGGGAAAAACTGTTTTTT. Its protein product is CASSLTYQGEKLFF.

Note on this clone: The junction does not match germline at one end; this may be a read error. J is TRBJ2-5 and V is TRBV4-2; TRBD1 matches 7 bases. The CDR3 totals 16 residues. Germline lookup yields CDR1 LGHNA and CDR2 YNFKEQ. The CDR3 region is CAISQGSRTGEETQYF. Here the CDR3 DNA reads TGTGCCATCAGCCAAGGATCCAGGACAGGCGAAGAGACCCAGTACTTC.

This clone was seen at least ten times. The sample carries other DNA sequences with the same CDR3. The chain uses TRBV20-1 and TRBJ2-4; 12 positions match TRBD2. This CDR3 comprises 14 residues. Germline assignment: CDR1 DFQATT and CDR2 SNEGSKA (reference sequence). The V gene end was trimmed by 6 bases and the J gene end by 8 bases; junction bases not matched to a gene: 8. The CDR3 DNA reads as TGCAGTGCCCCAACTAGCGGGAGGACGGACATTCAGTACTTC. It codes for CSAPTSGRTDIQYF.

This clone was counted between two and nine times. One base away lies a much larger clone, so this may be a sequencing read error. The rearrangement links TRBV6-5 to TRBJ2-3, with TRBD1 matching over 8 bases. This CDR3 has 15 amino acids. CDR1 is MNHEY and CDR2 is SVGAGI in the germline V gene. The V segment lost 2 bases and the J segment 3 bases; nucleotides outside the gene matches: 4. The CDR3 loop reads CASSYGDRMTDTQYF. The CDR3 DNA is TGTGCCAGCAGTTACGGGGACAGGATGACAGATACGCAGTATTTT.